The source of this T cell receptor (beta chain) is a study of blood T cell repertoires in COVID-19. Overall study: Whether acute or convalescent, the COVID-19 samples came from the United States, Italy and Spain.

As processed by the authors: Reference gene primer amplification gave estimated nucleated cell counts. Produced via immunoSEQ multiplex PCR; TCRdb's table is partial and in-frame only. Clone size and the V and J calls come from that table; the DNA yielded D and trimming. Of 150,000 to 200,000 clones listed, roughly four fifths are singletons. Losses at the gene ends were 5 bases for V and 12 bases for J; bases not matched to a gene: 10. This CDR3 comprises 15 residues. CDR1 is MDHEN and CDR2 is SYDVKM in the germline V gene. The sequenced sample consisted of peripheral blood. The receptor was derived from a man in his 60s with active or convalescent COVID-19. The chain uses TRBV28 and TRBJ2-5, with TRBD2 matching over 15 bases. DNA of the CDR3: TGTGCCAGCAGTACCCGTAGGACTAGCGGGAGGGCCGAGTACTTC. The encoded protein is CASSTRRTSGRAEYF.